This T cell receptor (beta chain) came from a study of OX40 agonist ivuxolimab in advanced cancers. The V gene lost 5 bases and the J gene lost 2 bases, with 6 bases spanning the gap. The CDR3 sequence is 12 residues long. Germline CDR1 is MNHEY and CDR2 is SVGAGI. The method was immunoSEQ multiplex PCR; TCRdb's version includes in-frame clones alone and lacks a portion of them. The data contain 70,000 to 75,000 clones, around 88% of them seen just once; the ten biggest clones take up more than 2.5%. Anyone with autoimmune disease history or systemic immunosuppression was excluded. This receptor was identified in an adult with an advanced solid tumor such as melanoma, head and neck, liver or kidney cancer. The chain employs TRBV6-5 and TRBJ1-2; possible D gene TRBD1, 5 bases. Source: CD4+ or CD8+ T cells sorted from blood, taken in a trial of the OX40 agonist ivuxolimab. The CDR3 DNA follows: TGTGCCAGCAGTCAGGGAAACTATGGCTACACCTTC. Translating it yields CASSQGNYGYTF.